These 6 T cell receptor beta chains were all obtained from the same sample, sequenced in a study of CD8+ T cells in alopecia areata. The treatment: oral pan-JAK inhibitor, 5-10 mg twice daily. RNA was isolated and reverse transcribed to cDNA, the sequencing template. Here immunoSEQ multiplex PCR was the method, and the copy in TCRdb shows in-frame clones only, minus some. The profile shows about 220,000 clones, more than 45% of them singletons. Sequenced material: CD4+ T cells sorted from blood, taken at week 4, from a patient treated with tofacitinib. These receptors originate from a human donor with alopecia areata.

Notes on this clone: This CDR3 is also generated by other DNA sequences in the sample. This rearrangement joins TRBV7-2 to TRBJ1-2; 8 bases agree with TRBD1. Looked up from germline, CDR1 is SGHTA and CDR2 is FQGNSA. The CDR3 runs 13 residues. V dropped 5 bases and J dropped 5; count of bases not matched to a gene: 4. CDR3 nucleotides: TGTGCCAGCAGCACAAGACAGGGGTATGGCTACACCTTC. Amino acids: CASSTRQGYGYTF. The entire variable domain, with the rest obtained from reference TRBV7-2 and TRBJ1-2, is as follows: GAGVSQSPSNKVTEKGKDVELRCDPISGHTALYWYRQSLGQGLEFLIYFQGNSAPDKSGLPSDRFSAERTGGSVSTLTIQRTQQEDSAVYLCASSTRQGYGYTFGSGTRLTVV.

The CDR3 loop reads CASSLTGGRYNEQFF. As DNA, the CDR3 is TGCGCCAGCAGCTTGACAGGGGGCAGGTACAATGAGCAGTTCTTC. This rearrangement joins TRBV5-1 to TRBJ2-1; 9 positions agree with TRBD1. This CDR3 region has 15 residues. Germline assignment: CDR1 SGHRS and CDR2 YFSETQ. V dropped 1 base and J dropped 4; count of bases not matched to a gene: 3.

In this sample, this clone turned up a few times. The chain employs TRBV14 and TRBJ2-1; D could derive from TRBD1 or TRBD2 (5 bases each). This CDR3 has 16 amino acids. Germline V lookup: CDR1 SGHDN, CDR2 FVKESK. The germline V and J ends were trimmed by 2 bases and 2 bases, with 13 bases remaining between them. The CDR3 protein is CASSQLTGPAYNEQFF. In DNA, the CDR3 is TGTGCCAGCAGCCAACTTACGGGGCCTGCCTACAATGAGCAGTTCTTC.

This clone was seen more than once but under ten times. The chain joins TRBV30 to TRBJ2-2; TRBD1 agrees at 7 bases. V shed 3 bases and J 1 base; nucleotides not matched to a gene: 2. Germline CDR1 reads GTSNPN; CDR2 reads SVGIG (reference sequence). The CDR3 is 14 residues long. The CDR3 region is CAWRRQGNTGELFF. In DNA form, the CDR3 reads TGTGCCTGGAGAAGACAGGGGAACACCGGGGAGCTGTTTTTT.

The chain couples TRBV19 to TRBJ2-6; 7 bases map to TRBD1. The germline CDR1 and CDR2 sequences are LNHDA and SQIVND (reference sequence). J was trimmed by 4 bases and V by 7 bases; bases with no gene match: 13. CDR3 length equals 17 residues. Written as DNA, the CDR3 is TGTGCCAGTATCAGCCCAGTCGGACAGGTCGGGGCCAACGTCCTGACTTTC. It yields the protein CASISPVGQVGANVLTF.

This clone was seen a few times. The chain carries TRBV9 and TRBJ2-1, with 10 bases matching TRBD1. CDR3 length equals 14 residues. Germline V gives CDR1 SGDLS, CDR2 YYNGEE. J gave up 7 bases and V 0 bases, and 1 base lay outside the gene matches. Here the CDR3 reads CASSVEDRGNEQFF. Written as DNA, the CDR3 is TGTGCCAGCAGCGTAGAGGACAGGGGGAATGAGCAGTTCTTC.